A selection of T cell receptor beta chains follows, all from one sample in a study of T cell changes during pregnancy in multiple sclerosis. Measured with immunoSEQ multiplex PCR; TCRdb has only the in-frame clones, and not every one. Of about 35,000 clones listed, 90% to 95% are singletons. Sample: CD4+ T cells from peripheral blood mononuclear cells, taken in the second trimester of pregnancy. Receptor source: a female donor with multiple sclerosis, enrolled in a pregnancy study. The conserved cysteine and the conserved F or W are not part of the CDR3 here.

J gene	V gene	CDR3 protein
TRBJ2-1	TRBV6-5	ASKPGLAGNEQF
TRBJ1-2	TRBV6-1	ASSEGQGDYGYT
TRBJ2-1	TRBV9	ASSARSGNINNEQF
TRBJ2-3	TRBV18	ASSSIVQGWTDTQY
TRBJ2-3	TRBV30	AWTSGGANTQY
TRBJ2-3	TRBV29-1	SVGHTDTQY
TRBJ2-5	TRBV5-4	ASNLNSGEQETQY
TRBJ2-7	TRBV10-1	ASSESHAYYEQY
TRBJ2-7	TRBV7-3	ASSLFPGQGGEQY
TRBJ1-2	TRBV11-1	ASSLGSTGSPPDGYT
TRBJ1-2	TRBV5-4	ASSRDREDYGYT